These T cell receptor beta chains were read from a single sample in a study of spatial heterogeneity in lung cancer. One entry per CDR3 protein, called by TCRdb with MiXCR from the 5' RACE reads. Among around 20,000 distinct CDR3 sequences, 2.5% to 3% were seen once, and the ten largest hold 7% to 9.5%. The sample in question was lung tumor tissue, obtained at surgery. The receptor source for this set is a male donor with early-stage non-small cell lung cancer. The CDR3 runs from the conserved cysteine through the conserved F or W. The order of the fields is CDR3 length, clone size, V gene, D gene, J gene, CDR3 protein, CDR3 DNA. The D gene is left open where the match is weak. Clone size is not always given. Where it is, it says once, few, many or a class for expanded clones.

>13|many|TRBV20-1|NA|TRBJ2-3
CSAKGHWGDTQYF
TGCAGTGCTAAAGGCCACTGGGGAGATACGCAGTATTTT
>14|many|TRBV7-2|TRBD2|TRBJ2-1
CASTLGGSRNEQFF
TGTGCCAGCACTTTGGGCGGGAGTCGGAATGAGCAGTTCTTC
>15|many|TRBV10-3|NA|TRBJ2-3
CAISHPTGGTDTQYF
TGTGCCATCAGCCACCCAACCGGAGGGACAGATACGCAGTATTTT
>14|many|TRBV11-2|TRBD1|TRBJ2-2
CASRLDRGGGELFF
TGTGCCAGCAGGCTAGACAGGGGCGGCGGGGAGCTGTTTTTT
>15|medium-sized|TRBV24-1|NA|TRBJ2-3
CATSDPTQNSDTQYF
TGTGCCACCAGTGACCCTACGCAAAACTCGGATACGCAGTATTTT
>13|many|TRBV3-1|NA|TRBJ2-5
CASSQDHMETQYF
TGTGCCAGCAGCCAAGACCACATGGAGACCCAGTACTTC
>17|medium-sized|TRBV2|TRBD2|TRBJ2-2
CASRWAGGIQNTGELFF
TGTGCCAGCCGTTGGGCGGGAGGAATCCAGAACACCGGGGAGCTGTTTTTT
>12|many|TRBV7-9|NA|TRBJ2-1
CASSPSPGEQFF
TGTGCCAGCAGCCCAAGCCCGGGGGAGCAGTTCTTC
>18|many|TRBV9|TRBD2|TRBJ2-1
CASSRGTSGSRLFDEQFF
TGTGCCAGCAGCCGGGGGACTAGCGGGAGTCGCCTTTTTGATGAGCAGTTCTTC
>12|many|TRBV24-1|NA|TRBJ2-5
CATSDREETQYF
TGTGCCACCAGTGACCGAGAAGAGACCCAGTACTTC
>14|many|TRBV12-3/TRBV12-4|TRBD1|TRBJ1-1
CASSQRQGYTEAFF
TGTGCCAGCAGCCAAAGACAGGGATACACTGAAGCTTTCTTT
>14|many|TRBV12-3/TRBV12-4|NA|TRBJ1-2
CASTQEGGAGGYTF
TGTGCCAGCACCCAGGAAGGGGGGGCCGGAGGCTACACCTTC
>15|many|TRBV12-3/TRBV12-4|NA|TRBJ1-1
CASSLNAGLNTEAFF
TGTGCCAGCAGTTTAAACGCGGGGCTGAACACTGAAGCTTTCTTT
>13|many|TRBV27|NA|TRBJ2-1
CASSFGGPNEQFF
TGTGCCAGCAGTTTTGGGGGGCCCAATGAGCAGTTCTTC
>13|many|TRBV18|NA|TRBJ2-7
CASSPGLDTEQYF
TGTGCCAGCTCCCCGGGACTGGACACCGAGCAGTACTTC
>16|many|TRBV24-1|NA|TRBJ2-3
CATSLPGGYSADTQYF
TGTGCCACCAGCCTACCCGGAGGTTATTCTGCAGATACGCAGTATTTT
>16|many|TRBV4-2|TRBD2|TRBJ2-1
CASSQEVGLTYNEQFF
TGTGCCAGCAGCCAAGAAGTGGGACTAACCTACAATGAGCAGTTCTTC
>15|many|TRBV20-1|TRBD2|TRBJ2-1
CSAWTSGSPHNEQFF
TGCAGTGCTTGGACTAGCGGGAGTCCCCACAATGAGCAGTTCTTC
>13|many|TRBV5-1|NA|TRBJ2-1
CASSLGTVLEQFF
TGCGCCAGCAGCCTGGGGACGGTGCTTGAGCAGTTCTTC
>15|many|TRBV28|NA|TRBJ1-5
CASSFGSNSNQPQHF
TGTGCCAGCAGTTTCGGCAGTAATAGCAATCAGCCCCAGCATTTT
>17|few|TRBV19|TRBD2|TRBJ2-2
CASSTQTSGRITGELFF
TGTGCCAGTAGTACACAAACTAGCGGGAGGATCACCGGGGAGCTGTTTTTT
>15|many|TRBV12-3/TRBV12-4|TRBD2|TRBJ2-2
CASSTSAGAAGELFF
TGTGCCAGCAGTACCTCAGCGGGGGCGGCCGGGGAGCTGTTTTTT
>16|many|TRBV5-1|TRBD1|TRBJ1-4
CASRPTTGTGNEKLFF
TGCGCCAGCCGCCCAACGACCGGGACAGGGAATGAAAAACTGTTTTTT
>15|many|TRBV12-3/TRBV12-4|NA|TRBJ2-1
CASSQEGSSYNEQFF
TGTGCCAGCAGCCAAGAGGGTAGCTCCTACAATGAGCAGTTCTTC
>15|many|TRBV7-2|NA|TRBJ2-1
CASSLSRDFYNEQFF
TGTGCCAGCAGCTTAAGCAGGGATTTCTACAATGAGCAGTTCTTC
>14|many|TRBV7-9|TRBD1|TRBJ2-5
CASSLKGQLETQYF
TGTGCCAGCAGCTTGAAGGGACAGCTAGAGACCCAGTACTTC
>19|NA|TRBV7-8|TRBD1|TRBJ2-4
CASSVPGQGPLLAKNIQYF
TGTGCCAGCAGCGTACCGGGACAGGGTCCCCTTCTAGCCAAAAACATTCAGTACTTC
>15|many|TRBV4-2|TRBD2|TRBJ2-5
CASSQLAGEDETQYF
TGTGCCAGCAGCCAACTAGCGGGAGAGGATGAGACCCAGTACTTC
>16|many|TRBV9|NA|TRBJ2-2
CASSVDVFANTGELFF
TGTGCCAGCAGCGTAGACGTTTTCGCGAACACCGGGGAGCTGTTTTTT
>14|many|TRBV11-3|NA|TRBJ2-7
CASSSLSRVSEQYF
TGTGCCAGCAGCTCGCTCTCCAGGGTGTCCGAGCAGTACTTC
>15|many|TRBV12-3/TRBV12-4|TRBD1|TRBJ2-3
CASSPRQGRTDTQYF
TGTGCCAGCAGTCCCAGACAGGGAAGAACAGATACGCAGTATTTT
>14|many|TRBV6-2/TRBV6-3|NA|TRBJ2-2
CASMDGGPTGELFF
TGTGCCAGCATGGACGGGGGGCCTACCGGGGAGCTGTTTTTT
>13|many|TRBV6-1|TRBD1|TRBJ1-1
CASSEQGATEAFF
TGTGCCAGCAGTGAACAGGGGGCCACTGAAGCTTTCTTT
>15|many|TRBV10-3|TRBD2|TRBJ2-3
CAISGGLAVTDTQYF
TGTGCCATCAGTGGGGGACTAGCGGTCACAGATACGCAGTATTTT
>14|many|TRBV20-1|NA|TRBJ1-4
CSATKDSLNEKLFF
TGCAGTGCTACAAAGGACAGCCTTAATGAAAAACTGTTTTTT
>15|many|TRBV3-1|TRBD2|TRBJ2-1
CASSRTSIRYNEQFF
TGTGCCAGCAGCCGGACTAGCATCCGCTACAATGAGCAGTTCTTC
>15|many|TRBV2|NA|TRBJ1-6
CASKTESSYNSPLHF
TGTGCCAGCAAAACAGAAAGCTCCTATAATTCACCCCTCCACTTT
>16|many|TRBV12-5|NA|TRBJ1-6
CASGLVAEGPNSPLHF
TGTGCTAGTGGTTTGGTGGCAGAGGGACCTAATTCACCCCTCCACTTT
>15|many|TRBV10-3|TRBD2|TRBJ2-5
CASLPGLAGVETQYF
TGTGCCTCACTTCCGGGACTAGCGGGAGTCGAGACCCAGTACTTC
>15|many|TRBV12-3/TRBV12-4|TRBD2|TRBJ2-7
CASTPTGGTSYEQYF
TGTGCCAGCACCCCAACGGGGGGAACGTCCTACGAGCAGTACTTC
>19|medium-sized|TRBV4-2|TRBD2|TRBJ2-4
CASSQVGSGSTLAKNIQYF
TGTGCCAGCAGCCAAGTAGGTAGCGGGAGTACACTAGCCAAAAACATTCAGTACTTC
>16|many|TRBV25-1|TRBD1|TRBJ1-4
CASSTPGQNLYEKLFF
TGTGCCAGCAGTACCCCGGGACAGAACCTCTATGAAAAACTGTTTTTT
>12|many|TRBV6-2/TRBV6-3|NA|TRBJ2-3
CATRSTTDTQYF
TGTGCCACTCGGTCCACCACAGATACGCAGTATTTT
>13|many|TRBV4-1|NA|TRBJ1-1
CASSQDRFQTAFF
TGCGCCAGCAGCCAAGATCGGTTTCAGACAGCTTTCTTT
>15|many|TRBV2|NA|TRBJ2-7
CASRLSQGHSYEQYF
TGTGCCAGCAGACTAAGTCAGGGGCACTCCTACGAGCAGTACTTC
>14|many|TRBV12-3/TRBV12-4|NA|TRBJ2-5
CASRTRDFQETQYF
TGTGCCAGCAGGACCCGGGACTTCCAAGAGACCCAGTACTTC
>14|NA|TRBV28|NA|TRBJ2-7
CASSPAVFFHEQYF
TGTGCCAGCAGTCCTGCGGTTTTTTTCCACGAGCAGTACTTC
>14|many|TRBV7-6|NA|TRBJ2-2
CASSLGPGGGELFF
TGTGCCAGCAGCTTAGGGCCCGGCGGCGGGGAGCTGTTTTTT
>15|many|TRBV2|TRBD1|TRBJ1-4
CAGYRGTSTNEKLFF
TGTGCCGGATACAGGGGAACCTCAACTAATGAAAAACTGTTTTTT
>12|many|TRBV18|NA|TRBJ2-7
CASSPTGYEQYF
TGTGCCAGCTCACCAACAGGCTACGAGCAGTACTTC
>15|many|TRBV6-1|NA|TRBJ1-1
CASSPRQDSNTEAFF
TGTGCCAGCAGTCCTCGACAGGACTCGAACACTGAAGCTTTCTTT
>15|many|TRBV12-3/TRBV12-4|NA|TRBJ1-6
CASSLARRGSSPLHF
TGTGCCAGCAGTTTAGCTCGGAGGGGCAGTTCACCCCTCCACTTT
>13|many|TRBV21-1|NA|TRBJ1-2
CASSKGDLYGYTF
TGTGCCAGCAGCAAAGGAGACCTCTATGGCTACACCTTC